This is a list of T cell receptor beta chains from one sample in a study of blood T cells in healthy people across ages. MiXCR was run by TCRdb on the 5' RACE reads, yielding one entry per CDR3 protein. The sample includes 1.4 million or so distinct CDR3 sequences, roughly 43% seen only once; the top ten take approximately 4%. Material: blood. The receptors were gathered from a woman aged 18-29 years in good health. Both conserved end residues are part of each CDR3. D genes are given only for firm matches. Some rows have no size entry. The others give once, few or many, or a class for an expanded clone.

CDR3nt: TGTGCCAGCAGCGGTCCATCGAGACCCAGTGAGCAGTTCTTC; CDR3aa: CASSGPSRPSEQFF; v_gene: TRBV9; d_gene: -; j_gene: TRBJ2-1; abundance: few
CDR3nt: TGTGCCAGCAGTTCCCCCGGCAGGGGGCTTAATGAGCAGTTCTTC; CDR3aa: CASSSPGRGLNEQFF; v_gene: TRBV6-5; d_gene: TRBD1; j_gene: TRBJ2-1; abundance: -
CDR3nt: TGTGCCAGCAGTTCAGCAGGGACTCAGCCCCAGCATTTT; CDR3aa: CASSSAGTQPQHF; v_gene: TRBV27; d_gene: -; j_gene: TRBJ1-5; abundance: -
CDR3nt: TGTGCCAGCAGCCCAACAAAGACCCAGTACTTC; CDR3aa: CASSPTKTQYF; v_gene: TRBV7-2; d_gene: -; j_gene: TRBJ2-5; abundance: -
CDR3nt: TGCAGCGTTTCTAACAGGGGGCAATACAATGAGCAGTTCTTC; CDR3aa: CSVSNRGQYNEQFF; v_gene: TRBV29-1; d_gene: TRBD1; j_gene: TRBJ2-1; abundance: many
CDR3nt: TGTGCCGGCAGCCCCCTCGGGGAGCACACCTTC; CDR3aa: CAGSPLGEHTF; v_gene: TRBV7-9; d_gene: -; j_gene: TRBJ1-2; abundance: -
CDR3nt: TGTGCCAGCAGTTACTCGGCAGGGGCGAACTACGAGCAGTACTTC; CDR3aa: CASSYSAGANYEQYF; v_gene: TRBV6-5; d_gene: -; j_gene: TRBJ2-7; abundance: few
CDR3nt: TGTGCCAGCAGCTTAGTCGGCAGGGGTGCCTCTGGGGCCAACGTCCTGACTTTC; CDR3aa: CASSLVGRGASGANVLTF; v_gene: TRBV7-9; d_gene: -; j_gene: TRBJ2-6; abundance: -
CDR3nt: TGTGCCAGCAGCCGACGAGCGGGCCACAATGAGCAGTTCTTC; CDR3aa: CASSRRAGHNEQFF; v_gene: TRBV7-2; d_gene: -; j_gene: TRBJ2-1; abundance: -
CDR3nt: TGTGCCAGCAGTTTAGCCAATGGCGGCTACTTGCAGTTCTTC; CDR3aa: CASSLANGGYLQFF; v_gene: TRBV12-3/TRBV12-4; d_gene: -; j_gene: TRBJ2-1; abundance: once
CDR3nt: TGCGCCAGCAGCCAAGAAGCCCTAGCGACCTACGAGCAGTACTTC; CDR3aa: CASSQEALATYEQYF; v_gene: TRBV4-3; d_gene: -; j_gene: TRBJ2-7; abundance: -
CDR3nt: TGTGCCAGCAGTTTCCTTGGCGGGGTCGGAGAGACCCAGTACTTC; CDR3aa: CASSFLGGVGETQYF; v_gene: TRBV27; d_gene: -; j_gene: TRBJ2-5; abundance: few
CDR3nt: TGCAGTGCTAGAGATCTAAGAGGGGGAGTTAGCGGGGGCCAACGGAGAAATGAGCAGTTCTTC; CDR3aa: CSARDLRGGVSGGQRRNEQFF; v_gene: TRBV20-1; d_gene: TRBD2; j_gene: TRBJ2-1; abundance: -
CDR3nt: TGCAGTGCTAGAGATCCAGACAGGGGGCTGATGCCCCAGCATTTT; CDR3aa: CSARDPDRGLMPQHF; v_gene: TRBV20-1; d_gene: TRBD1; j_gene: TRBJ1-5; abundance: -
CDR3nt: TGTGCCAGCAGCCAAGATCCAGGCACATCCCGACGGACCCAGTACTTC; CDR3aa: CASSQDPGTSRRTQYF; v_gene: TRBV3-1; d_gene: -; j_gene: TRBJ2-5; abundance: few
CDR3nt: TGTGCCAGCTCACCCCAACCGGGTTCGGGGGCCTTGTATGAAAAACTGTTTTTT; CDR3aa: CASSPQPGSGALYEKLFF; v_gene: TRBV18; d_gene: -; j_gene: TRBJ1-4; abundance: once
CDR3nt: TGTGCCAGCAGTTTTTGGAGTACCGGCTACACCTTC; CDR3aa: CASSFWSTGYTF; v_gene: TRBV28; d_gene: -; j_gene: TRBJ1-2; abundance: -
CDR3nt: TGTGCCAGCAGCCAAGAAAGGGACAGACGCACAGATACGCAGTATTTT; CDR3aa: CASSQERDRRTDTQYF; v_gene: TRBV14; d_gene: TRBD1; j_gene: TRBJ2-3; abundance: -
CDR3nt: TGTGCCAGCGCTCGGGGTCCTAGCGGGAACAATGAGCAGTTCTTC; CDR3aa: CASARGPSGNNEQFF; v_gene: TRBV7-9; d_gene: TRBD2; j_gene: TRBJ2-1; abundance: few
CDR3nt: TGCAGTGCTAGAGATCAAGCACCAGGGGCCAATCAGCCCCAGCATTTT; CDR3aa: CSARDQAPGANQPQHF; v_gene: TRBV20-1; d_gene: -; j_gene: TRBJ1-5; abundance: -
CDR3nt: TGTGCCAGCAGCGAGGGACTAGGATACAATGAGCAGTTCTTC; CDR3aa: CASSEGLGYNEQFF; v_gene: TRBV9; d_gene: TRBD2; j_gene: TRBJ2-1; abundance: -
CDR3nt: TGTGCCAGCAGCCTGGGACAGCGGCCCCTCCACTTT; CDR3aa: CASSLGQRPLHF; v_gene: TRBV7-9; d_gene: TRBD1; j_gene: TRBJ1-6; abundance: -
CDR3nt: TGCAGTGCTAGAGACCCCCAGCGGGACACAGATACGCAGTATTTT; CDR3aa: CSARDPQRDTDTQYF; v_gene: TRBV20-1; d_gene: TRBD2; j_gene: TRBJ2-3; abundance: -
CDR3nt: TGTGCCAGTAGCCCGGACAGGGGGCGTGGACGGAATCAGCCCCAGCATTTT; CDR3aa: CASSPDRGRGRNQPQHF; v_gene: TRBV19; d_gene: TRBD1; j_gene: TRBJ1-5; abundance: -
CDR3nt: TGCAGCCTTACAGGGAACTATGGCTACACCTTC; CDR3aa: CSLTGNYGYTF; v_gene: TRBV29-1; d_gene: -; j_gene: TRBJ1-2; abundance: few
CDR3nt: TGCAGTGCGCTCCTCAAACATACTAGCCGCGGGCAGTTCTTC; CDR3aa: CSALLKHTSRGQFF; v_gene: TRBV20-1; d_gene: -; j_gene: TRBJ2-1; abundance: -
CDR3nt: TGTGCCAGCAGCGAAGACCCGGCTAGCGGGGGTTATGTCTACAATGAGCAGTACTTC; CDR3aa: CASSEDPASGGYVYNEQYF; v_gene: TRBV7-6; d_gene: TRBD2; j_gene: TRBJ2-5; abundance: -
CDR3nt: TGCGCCAGCAGCTTTGGTGTCCCCGTTGCGGAGACAGAGCAGTTCTTC; CDR3aa: CASSFGVPVAETEQFF; v_gene: TRBV5-1; d_gene: -; j_gene: TRBJ2-1; abundance: -
CDR3nt: TGTGCCAGCAGCTCGGGGACAGATAAAACCTACGAGCAGTACTTC; CDR3aa: CASSSGTDKTYEQYF; v_gene: TRBV7-2; d_gene: TRBD1; j_gene: TRBJ2-7; abundance: -
CDR3nt: TGTGCCAGCTCGCTCGTGGGACTAGTAGAAGGTGAGCAGTACTTC; CDR3aa: CASSLVGLVEGEQYF; v_gene: TRBV18; d_gene: TRBD2; j_gene: TRBJ2-5; abundance: -
CDR3nt: TGTGCCAGCAGTCCCCCGGGGATAGTCAATGAGCAGTTCTTC; CDR3aa: CASSPPGIVNEQFF; v_gene: TRBV12-3/TRBV12-4; d_gene: -; j_gene: TRBJ2-1; abundance: -
CDR3nt: TGCAGCGCCAATGGGCGCATCGACACAGATACGCAGTATTTT; CDR3aa: CSANGRIDTDTQYF; v_gene: TRBV29-1; d_gene: -; j_gene: TRBJ2-3; abundance: -
CDR3nt: TGTGCCAGTAGTCAGCAGGTCGGCACTGAAGCTTTCTTT; CDR3aa: CASSQQVGTEAFF; v_gene: TRBV19; d_gene: -; j_gene: TRBJ1-1; abundance: few
CDR3nt: TGCGCCAGCATGGTAGCGTGGAGCACAGATACGCAGTATTTT; CDR3aa: CASMVAWSTDTQYF; v_gene: TRBV5-1; d_gene: -; j_gene: TRBJ2-3; abundance: few
CDR3nt: TGCAGCCTTTTGGACGTCGCGATCTCCTACAATGAGCAGTTCTTC; CDR3aa: CSLLDVAISYNEQFF; v_gene: TRBV29-1; d_gene: -; j_gene: TRBJ2-1; abundance: -
CDR3nt: TGCAGTGCAGCAACCCCTAGCGGCACCTACGAGCAGTACTTC; CDR3aa: CSAATPSGTYEQYF; v_gene: TRBV20-1; d_gene: TRBD2; j_gene: TRBJ2-7; abundance: -
CDR3nt: TGCAGCGTTGAAGTCTTTTCGGAGTTCGAGCAGTACTTC; CDR3aa: CSVEVFSEFEQYF; v_gene: TRBV29-1; d_gene: -; j_gene: TRBJ2-7; abundance: -
CDR3nt: TGTGCCAGCAGTTACTCGGCGCAAACGGGACTAGCGGGAAACTCCTACGAGCAGTACTTC; CDR3aa: CASSYSAQTGLAGNSYEQYF; v_gene: TRBV6-2/TRBV6-3; d_gene: TRBD2; j_gene: TRBJ2-7; abundance: -
CDR3nt: TGCAGTGCTCGCCTCAGGGGGGGTAATCCCTACGAGCAGTACTTC; CDR3aa: CSARLRGGNPYEQYF; v_gene: TRBV20-1; d_gene: -; j_gene: TRBJ2-7; abundance: few
CDR3nt: TGTGCCATCAGTGCAGGAAATCAGCCCCAGCATTTT; CDR3aa: CAISAGNQPQHF; v_gene: TRBV10-3; d_gene: -; j_gene: TRBJ1-5; abundance: -
CDR3nt: TGTGCCAGCAGCTTAGCGCCAGAGTCCCCCACCCCAACAGTGTTCTTC; CDR3aa: CASSLAPESPTPTVFF; v_gene: TRBV7-8; d_gene: -; j_gene: TRBJ2-1; abundance: -
CDR3nt: TGCAGTGCTAGAGATAGACAGTGGGGGTTCGAGCAGTACTTC; CDR3aa: CSARDRQWGFEQYF; v_gene: TRBV20-1; d_gene: -; j_gene: TRBJ2-7; abundance: few
CDR3nt: TGTGCCAGCAGCCAAGTCCAGGGGCCTTACTACGAGCAGTACTTC; CDR3aa: CASSQVQGPYYEQYF; v_gene: TRBV3-1; d_gene: -; j_gene: TRBJ2-7; abundance: -
CDR3nt: TGCAGTGCTACTAGCGGCGGCCACGAGCAGTACTTC; CDR3aa: CSATSGGHEQYF; v_gene: TRBV20-1; d_gene: TRBD2; j_gene: TRBJ2-7; abundance: -
CDR3nt: TGTGCCAGCAGCTTGTATGTCGGTGACAGCGGCTACACCTTC; CDR3aa: CASSLYVGDSGYTF; v_gene: TRBV5-6; d_gene: -; j_gene: TRBJ1-2; abundance: -
CDR3nt: TGTGCCAGCAGTTACTCCTCGGCAGGGGGGGTCGGGAAACTGTTTTTT; CDR3aa: CASSYSSAGGVGKLFF; v_gene: TRBV6-5; d_gene: TRBD1; j_gene: TRBJ1-4; abundance: many
CDR3nt: TGCGCCAGCAGTCCCCGGGAGGATGGAAACTATGGCTACACCTTC; CDR3aa: CASSPREDGNYGYTF; v_gene: TRBV4-1; d_gene: -; j_gene: TRBJ1-2; abundance: -
CDR3nt: TGCAGCGTTTTTGGGGCGGGAGAGCAGTACTTC; CDR3aa: CSVFGAGEQYF; v_gene: TRBV29-1; d_gene: -; j_gene: TRBJ2-7; abundance: few
CDR3nt: TGTGCCAGCAGGAAAGGACTAGCGGCCTACAATGAGCAGTTCTTC; CDR3aa: CASRKGLAAYNEQFF; v_gene: TRBV27; d_gene: TRBD2; j_gene: TRBJ2-1; abundance: -
CDR3nt: TGCAGCGCCGCCAGAGGGCCCGATACGCAGTATTTT; CDR3aa: CSAARGPDTQYF; v_gene: TRBV29-1; d_gene: -; j_gene: TRBJ2-3; abundance: few
CDR3nt: TGTGCCAGCAGCCCCCTTGGACAGTTCTATGAGCAGTTCTTC; CDR3aa: CASSPLGQFYEQFF; v_gene: TRBV27; d_gene: -; j_gene: TRBJ2-1; abundance: -